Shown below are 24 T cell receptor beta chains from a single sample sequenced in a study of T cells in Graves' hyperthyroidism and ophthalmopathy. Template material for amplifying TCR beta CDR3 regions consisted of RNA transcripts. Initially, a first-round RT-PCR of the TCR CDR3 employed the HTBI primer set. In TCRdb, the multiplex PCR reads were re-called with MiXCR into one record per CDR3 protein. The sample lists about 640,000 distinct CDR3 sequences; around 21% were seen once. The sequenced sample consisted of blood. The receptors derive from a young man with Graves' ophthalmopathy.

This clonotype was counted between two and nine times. Here the CDR3 reads CASSQERDSGAYEQYF. CDR3 sequence (DNA): TGTGCCAGCAGCCAAGAGAGAGACAGTGGGGCCTACGAGCAGTACTTC. V gene TRBV3-1 combines with J gene TRBJ2-7, with D possibly TRBD1 on 5 matching bases. V was pared by 0 bases and J by 2 bases, with 14 bases between. This CDR3 is built from 16 residues. In germline, CDR1 is LGHDT, CDR2 YNNKEL (reference sequence).

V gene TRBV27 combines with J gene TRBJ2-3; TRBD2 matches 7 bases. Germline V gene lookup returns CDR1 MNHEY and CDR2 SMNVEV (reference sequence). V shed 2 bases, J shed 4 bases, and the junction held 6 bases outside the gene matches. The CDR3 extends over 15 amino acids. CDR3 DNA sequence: TGTGCCAGCAGTTTAGCGGGGGAGGGAGCAGATACGCAGTATTTT. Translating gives CASSLAGEGADTQYF.

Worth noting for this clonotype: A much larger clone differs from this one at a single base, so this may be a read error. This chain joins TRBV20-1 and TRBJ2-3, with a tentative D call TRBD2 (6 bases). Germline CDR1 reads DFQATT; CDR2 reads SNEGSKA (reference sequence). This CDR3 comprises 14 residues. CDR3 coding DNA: TGCAGTGCGCCGACTGGAGGGAACACAGATACGCAGTGTTTT. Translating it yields CSAPTGGNTDTQCF.

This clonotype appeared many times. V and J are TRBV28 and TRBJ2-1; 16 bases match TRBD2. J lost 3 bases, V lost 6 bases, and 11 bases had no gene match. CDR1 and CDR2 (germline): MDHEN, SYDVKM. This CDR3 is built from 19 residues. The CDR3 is CASRLTPGTSGRVYNEQFF. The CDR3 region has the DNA TGTGCCAGCAGACTCACTCCCGGGACTAGCGGGAGGGTCTACAATGAGCAGTTCTTC. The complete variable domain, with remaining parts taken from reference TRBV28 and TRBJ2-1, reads DVKVTQSSRYLVKRTGEKVFLECVQDMDHENMFWYRQDPGLGLRLIYFSYDVKMKEKGDIPEGYSVSREKKERFSLILESASTNQTSMYLCASRLTPGTSGRVYNEQFFGPGTRLTVL.

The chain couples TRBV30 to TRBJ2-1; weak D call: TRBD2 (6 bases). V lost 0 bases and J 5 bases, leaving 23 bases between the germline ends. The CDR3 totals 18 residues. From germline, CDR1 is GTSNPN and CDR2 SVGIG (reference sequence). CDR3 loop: CAWSVRRSSAGRDNEQFF. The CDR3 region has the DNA TGTGCCTGGAGTGTACGGCGTTCAAGTGCGGGAAGGGACAATGAGCAGTTCTTC.

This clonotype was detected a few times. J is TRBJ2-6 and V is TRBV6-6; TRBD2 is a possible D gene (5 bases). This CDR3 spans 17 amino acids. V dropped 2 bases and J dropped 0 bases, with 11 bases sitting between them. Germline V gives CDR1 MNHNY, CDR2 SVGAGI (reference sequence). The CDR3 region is CASSYEGRPSGANVLTF. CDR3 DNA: TGTGCCAGCAGTTACGAGGGCAGACCCTCTGGGGCCAACGTCCTGACTTTC.

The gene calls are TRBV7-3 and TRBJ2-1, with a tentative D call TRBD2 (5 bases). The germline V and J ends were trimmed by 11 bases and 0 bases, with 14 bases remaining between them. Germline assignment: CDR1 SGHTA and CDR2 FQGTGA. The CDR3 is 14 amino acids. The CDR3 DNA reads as TGTGCCGCTCGAGGGTTAAGCTCCTACAATGAGCAGTTCTTC. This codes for CAARGLSSYNEQFF.

The CDR3 loop reads CASSRTAERTEAFF. DNA of the CDR3: TGTGCCAGCAGTCGGACAGCTGAAAGGACTGAAGCTTTCTTT. The chain uses TRBV27 and TRBJ1-1, with D perhaps matching TRBD1 (6 bases). Germline V gives CDR1 MNHEY, CDR2 SMNVEV (reference sequence). The CDR3 is made up of 14 amino acids. Between the trimmed V and J ends, which lost 5 bases and 5 bases, there was a span of 15 bases.

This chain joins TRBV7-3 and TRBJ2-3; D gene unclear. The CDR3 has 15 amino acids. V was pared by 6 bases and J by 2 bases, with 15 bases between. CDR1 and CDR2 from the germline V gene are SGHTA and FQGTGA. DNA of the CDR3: TGTGCCAGCAGTTCCCGACCCGATCCCACAGATACGCAGTATTTT. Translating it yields CASSSRPDPTDTQYF.

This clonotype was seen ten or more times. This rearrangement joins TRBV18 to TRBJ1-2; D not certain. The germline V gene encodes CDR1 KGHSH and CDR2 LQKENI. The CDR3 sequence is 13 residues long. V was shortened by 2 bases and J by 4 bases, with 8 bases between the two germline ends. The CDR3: CASSPGSVYGYTF. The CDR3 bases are TGTGCCAGCTCACCAGGGTCAGTCTATGGCTACACCTTC.

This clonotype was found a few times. The CDR3: CASSEEGTGGKDEQFF. The CDR3 DNA is TGCGCCAGCAGTGAAGAGGGGACAGGGGGCAAGGATGAGCAGTTCTTC. The J gene is TRBJ2-1, the V gene TRBV10-1; 12 nucleotides line up with TRBD1. V dropped 3 bases and J dropped 8; count of bases not matched to a gene: 8. From germline, CDR1 is WNHNN and CDR2 SYGVQD (reference sequence). The CDR3 is 16 amino acids.

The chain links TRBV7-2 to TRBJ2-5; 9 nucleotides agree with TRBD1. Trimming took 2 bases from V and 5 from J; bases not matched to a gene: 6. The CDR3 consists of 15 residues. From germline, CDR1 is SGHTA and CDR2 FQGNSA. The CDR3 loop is CASSLYGTGTETQYF. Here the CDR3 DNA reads TGTGCCAGCAGCTTATACGGGACAGGGACCGAGACCCAGTACTTC.

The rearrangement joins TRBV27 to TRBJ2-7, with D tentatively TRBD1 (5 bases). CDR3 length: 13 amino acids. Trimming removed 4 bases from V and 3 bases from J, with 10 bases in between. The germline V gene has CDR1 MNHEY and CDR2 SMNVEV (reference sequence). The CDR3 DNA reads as TGTGCCAGCAGTTCTTCAGGGAACTACGAGCAGTACTTC. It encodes CASSSSGNYEQYF.

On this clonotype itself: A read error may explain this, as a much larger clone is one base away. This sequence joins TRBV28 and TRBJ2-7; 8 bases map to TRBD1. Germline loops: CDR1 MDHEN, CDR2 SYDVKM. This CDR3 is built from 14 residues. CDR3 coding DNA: TGTGCCAGCAGTTTTTTCAGGGGGCGTCGTGAGCAGCACTTC. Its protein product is CASSFFRGRREQHF.

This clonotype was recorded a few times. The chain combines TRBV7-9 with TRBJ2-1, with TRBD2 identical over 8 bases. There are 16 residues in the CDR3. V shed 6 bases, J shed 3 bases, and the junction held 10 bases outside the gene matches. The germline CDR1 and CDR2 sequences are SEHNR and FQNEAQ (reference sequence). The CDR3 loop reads CASSRVAGGSYNEQFF. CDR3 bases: TGTGCCAGCAGTCGCGTGGCGGGAGGAAGCTACAATGAGCAGTTCTTC.

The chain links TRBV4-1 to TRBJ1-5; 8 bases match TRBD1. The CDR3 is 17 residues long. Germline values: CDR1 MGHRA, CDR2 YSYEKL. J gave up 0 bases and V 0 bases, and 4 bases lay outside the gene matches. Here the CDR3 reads CASSQDTQGDSNQPQHF. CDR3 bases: TGCGCCAGCAGCCAAGATACACAGGGGGATAGCAATCAGCCCCAGCATTTT.

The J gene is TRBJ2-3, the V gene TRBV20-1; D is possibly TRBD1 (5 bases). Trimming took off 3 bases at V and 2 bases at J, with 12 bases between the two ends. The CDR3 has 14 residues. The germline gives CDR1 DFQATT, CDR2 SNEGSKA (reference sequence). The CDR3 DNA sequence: TGCAGTGCTAGCCCTCATGGGGCCACAGATACGCAGTATTTT. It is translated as CSASPHGATDTQYF.

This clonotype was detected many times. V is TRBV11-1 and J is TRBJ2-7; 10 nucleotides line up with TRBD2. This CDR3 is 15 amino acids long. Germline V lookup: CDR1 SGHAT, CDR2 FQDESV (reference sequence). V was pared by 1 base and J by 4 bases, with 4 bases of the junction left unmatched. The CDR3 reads CASSLETSGSYEQYF. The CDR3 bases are TGTGCCAGCAGCTTAGAGACTAGCGGGTCTTACGAGCAGTACTTC.

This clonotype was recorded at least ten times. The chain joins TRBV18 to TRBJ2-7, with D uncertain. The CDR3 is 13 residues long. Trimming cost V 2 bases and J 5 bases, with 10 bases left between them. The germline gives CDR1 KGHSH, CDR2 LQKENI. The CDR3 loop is CASSPSVTNEQYF. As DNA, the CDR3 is TGTGCCAGCTCACCAAGCGTTACAAACGAGCAGTACTTC.

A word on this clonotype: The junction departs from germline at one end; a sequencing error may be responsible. The CDR3, as DNA: TGTGCCGGCAGTAGACAGGAACTCTACTCGGCTTTCTTT. It yields the protein CAGSRQELYSAFF. The V and J genes are TRBV6-1 and TRBJ1-1; a weak D match, TRBD1 (6 bases). CDR3 length: 13 amino acids. CDR1 is MNHNS, CDR2 SASEGT, per germline.

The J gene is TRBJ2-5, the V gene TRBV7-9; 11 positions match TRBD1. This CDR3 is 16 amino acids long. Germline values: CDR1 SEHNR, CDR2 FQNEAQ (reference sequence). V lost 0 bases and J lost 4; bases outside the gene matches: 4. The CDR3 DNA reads TGTGCCAGCAGCTTAGCGGACAGGGGGCGCCCAGAGACCCAGTACTTC. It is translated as CASSLADRGRPETQYF.

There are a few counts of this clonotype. The CDR3 is CASSIGGVQETQYF. The CDR3 nucleotides read TGTGCCAGCAGTATAGGGGGGGTACAAGAGACCCAGTACTTC. This chain joins TRBV28 and TRBJ2-5; D might be TRBD2 (7 bases). Germline CDR1 MDHEN, CDR2 SYDVKM. Trimming removed 5 bases from V and 2 bases from J, with 12 bases in between. This CDR3 is built from 14 residues.

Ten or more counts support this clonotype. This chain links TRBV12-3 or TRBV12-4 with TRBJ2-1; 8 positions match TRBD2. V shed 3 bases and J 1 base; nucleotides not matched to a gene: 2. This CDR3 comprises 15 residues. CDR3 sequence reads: CASSFAGGSYNEQFF. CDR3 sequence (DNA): TGTGCCAGCAGTTTTGCGGGAGGATCCTACAATGAGCAGTTCTTC.

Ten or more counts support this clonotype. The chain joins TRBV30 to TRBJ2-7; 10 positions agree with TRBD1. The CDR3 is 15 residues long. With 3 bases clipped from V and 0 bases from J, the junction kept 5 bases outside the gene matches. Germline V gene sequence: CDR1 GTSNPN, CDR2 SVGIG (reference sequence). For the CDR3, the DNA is TGTGCCTGGAGCGAGGACAGGGGGGTCTCCTACGAGCAGTACTTC. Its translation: CAWSEDRGVSYEQYF.